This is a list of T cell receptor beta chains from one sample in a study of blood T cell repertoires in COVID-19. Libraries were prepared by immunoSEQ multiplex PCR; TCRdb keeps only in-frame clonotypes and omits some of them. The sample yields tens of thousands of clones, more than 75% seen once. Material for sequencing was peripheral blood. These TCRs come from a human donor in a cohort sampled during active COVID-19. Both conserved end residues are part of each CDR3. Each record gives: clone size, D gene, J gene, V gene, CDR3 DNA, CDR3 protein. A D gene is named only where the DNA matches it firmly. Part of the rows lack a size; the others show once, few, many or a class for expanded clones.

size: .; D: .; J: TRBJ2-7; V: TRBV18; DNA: TGTGCCAGCTCAACCGGTGGGCTCGGCGAGCAGTACTTC; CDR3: CASSTGGLGEQYF
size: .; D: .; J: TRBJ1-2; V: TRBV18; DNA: TGTGCCAGCTCACCACCACTGCCGGGACAAACCTATGGCTACACCTTC; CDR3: CASSPPLPGQTYGYTF
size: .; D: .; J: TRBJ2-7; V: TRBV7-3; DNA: TGTGCCAGCAGCTTAGAGGTCCAGGGTACCGAGCAGTACTTC; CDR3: CASSLEVQGTEQYF
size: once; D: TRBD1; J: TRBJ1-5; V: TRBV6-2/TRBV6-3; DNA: TGTGCCAGCAGTTACCCGACAGGGGGCAAAATAGAAGGCAATCAGCCCCAGCATTTT; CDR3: CASSYPTGGKIEGNQPQHF
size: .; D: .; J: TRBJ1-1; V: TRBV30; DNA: TGTGCCTCCGAGACTGGGGGGTCTGCTGAAGCTTTCTTT; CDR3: CASETGGSAEAFF
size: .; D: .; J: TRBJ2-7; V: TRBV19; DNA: TGTGCCAGTAGTAGGACTCAACAAGCCTACGAGCAGTACTTC; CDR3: CASSRTQQAYEQYF
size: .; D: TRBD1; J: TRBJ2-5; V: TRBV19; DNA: TGTGCCAGTAGTATAGGACAGGGGCAAGAGACCCAGTACTTC; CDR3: CASSIGQGQETQYF
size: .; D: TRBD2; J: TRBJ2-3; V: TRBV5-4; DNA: TGTGCCAGCAGCTTGGCCCCTAGCGGGAACCCTTTTCGAGATACGCAGTATTTT; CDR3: CASSLAPSGNPFRDTQYF
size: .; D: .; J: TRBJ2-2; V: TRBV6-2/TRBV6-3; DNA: TGTGCCAGCAGCCTTGTCGCGGGGAGTATGACGGAGCTGTTTTTT; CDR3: CASSLVAGSMTELFF
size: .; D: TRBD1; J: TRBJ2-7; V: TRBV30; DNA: TGTGCCTGGAGTCTGGGGGACAGGGTAGGACGGCAGTACTTC; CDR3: CAWSLGDRVGRQYF
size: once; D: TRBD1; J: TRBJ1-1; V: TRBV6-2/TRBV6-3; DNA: TGTGCCAGCAGTTACGCCACAGGGGCCACTGAAGCTTTCTTT; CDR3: CASSYATGATEAFF
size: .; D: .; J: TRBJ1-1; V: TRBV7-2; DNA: TGTGCCAGCAGCTTTCCGTTCGGGGAAGCTTTCTTT; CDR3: CASSFPFGEAFF
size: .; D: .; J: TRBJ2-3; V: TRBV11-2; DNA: TGTGCCAGCAGCTCTACCGGTCTCACAGATACGCAGTATTTT; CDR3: CASSSTGLTDTQYF
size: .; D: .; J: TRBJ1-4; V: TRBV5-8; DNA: TGTGCCAGCAGCTCCAGGGTGGCTGCAGCTAATGAAAAACTGTTTTTT; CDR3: CASSSRVAAANEKLFF
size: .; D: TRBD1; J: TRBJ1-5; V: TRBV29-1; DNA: TGCAGCGTTGTTAGTGCGGGACAGAAGACTTCCCAGCATTTT; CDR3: CSVVSAGQKTSQHF
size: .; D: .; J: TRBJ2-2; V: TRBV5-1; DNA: TGCGCCAGCAACTACGGGGGACGGGGAAACACCGGGGAGCTGTTTTTT; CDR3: CASNYGGRGNTGELFF
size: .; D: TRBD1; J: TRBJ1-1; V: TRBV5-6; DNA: TGTGCCAGCAGCTCTCCGGGACAGGTCCCTCGGGCTTTCTTT; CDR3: CASSSPGQVPRAFF
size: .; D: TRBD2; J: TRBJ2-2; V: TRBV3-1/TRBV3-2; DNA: TGTGCCAGCAGCCAGGGGACTAGAGGTTTGAAGGCCGGGGAGCTGTTTTTT; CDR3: CASSQGTRGLKAGELFF
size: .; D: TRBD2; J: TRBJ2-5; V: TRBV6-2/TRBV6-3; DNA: TGTGCCAGCAGTTACTATACTAGCGGGAGATCAGAGACCCAGTACTTC; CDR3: CASSYYTSGRSETQYF
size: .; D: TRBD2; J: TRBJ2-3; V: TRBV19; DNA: TGTGCCAGTAGTCGATCCTTGGGAGCGGGAGGCCCCACGGCGTGGGAGTATTTT; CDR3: CASSRSLGAGGPTAWEYF
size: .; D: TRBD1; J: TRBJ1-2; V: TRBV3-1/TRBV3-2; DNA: TGTGCCAGCAGCCCCCGACTTCGACAGGGGCGGTATGGCTACACCTTC; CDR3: CASSPRLRQGRYGYTF
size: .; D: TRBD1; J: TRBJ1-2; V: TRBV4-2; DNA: TGTGCCAGCAGCCAAAGGGACAGGGACCAGGGCTACACCTTC; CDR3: CASSQRDRDQGYTF
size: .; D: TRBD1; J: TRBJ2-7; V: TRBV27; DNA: TGTGCCAGCAGTCCGTCCGGGACAGCATCCTACGAGCAGTACTTC; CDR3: CASSPSGTASYEQYF
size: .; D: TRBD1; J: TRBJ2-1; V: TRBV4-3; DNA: TGCGCCAGCAGCCAAGCCGGGACAGGGGGCCACAATGAGCAGTTCTTC; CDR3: CASSQAGTGGHNEQFF
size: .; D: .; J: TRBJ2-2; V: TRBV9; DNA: TGTGCCAGCAGCGTATGGGCAGGGAACACCGGGGAGCTGTTTTTT; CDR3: CASSVWAGNTGELFF
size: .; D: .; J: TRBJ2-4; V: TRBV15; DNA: TGTGCCACCAGCACACGGCGGGACCGGGAGCAGTACTTC; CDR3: CATSTRRDREQYF
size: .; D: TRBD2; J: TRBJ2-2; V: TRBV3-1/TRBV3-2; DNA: TGTGCCAGCAGCCAAGAGGGACTAGCGGGAGGTGGCACCGGGGAGCTGTTTTTT; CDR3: CASSQEGLAGGGTGELFF
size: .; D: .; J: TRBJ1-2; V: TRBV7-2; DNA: TGTGCCAGCAGCTTAACACGGGAGTCAGGCTACACCTTC; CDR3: CASSLTRESGYTF
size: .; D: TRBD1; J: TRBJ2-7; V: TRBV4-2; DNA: TGTGCCAGCAGCCCGACGGACAGGGACCTCTACGAGCAGTACTTC; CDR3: CASSPTDRDLYEQYF
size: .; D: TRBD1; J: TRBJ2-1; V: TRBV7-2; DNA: TGTGCCAGCAGCTTCGACAGGGGATACAATGAGCAGTTCTTC; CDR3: CASSFDRGYNEQFF
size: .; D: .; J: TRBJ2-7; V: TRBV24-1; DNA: TGTGCCACCAGTGACTCAGGGGCCTACGAGCAGTACTTC; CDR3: CATSDSGAYEQYF
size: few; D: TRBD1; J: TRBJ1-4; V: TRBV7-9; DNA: TGTGCCAGCAGCCGGGACAGGGGTGCGGGAAAACTGTTTTTT; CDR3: CASSRDRGAGKLFF
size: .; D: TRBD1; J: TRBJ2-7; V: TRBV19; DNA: TGTGCCAGTACCGACGGGACAGTAAGTCCCTACGAGCAGTACTTC; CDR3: CASTDGTVSPYEQYF
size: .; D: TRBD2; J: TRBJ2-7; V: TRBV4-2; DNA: TGTGCCAGCAGCCCTAGCGGGAGCCCTTGGGAGCAGTACTTC; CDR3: CASSPSGSPWEQYF
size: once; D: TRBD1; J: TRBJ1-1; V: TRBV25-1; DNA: TGTGCCAGCAGCGACAGGGCCAACACTGAAGCTTTCTTT; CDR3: CASSDRANTEAFF
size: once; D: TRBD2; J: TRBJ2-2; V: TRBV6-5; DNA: TGTGCCAGCAGCGCGGGAGGGTCCTTCACCGGGGAGCTGTTTTTT; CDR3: CASSAGGSFTGELFF
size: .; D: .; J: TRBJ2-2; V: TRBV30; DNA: TGTGCCGGGAAATCAGGGTATCACACCGGGGAGCTGTTTTTT; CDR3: CAGKSGYHTGELFF
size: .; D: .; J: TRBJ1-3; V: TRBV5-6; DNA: TGTGCCAGCAGCACGACAGCCCTGCCAAGCTCTGGAAACACCATATATTTT; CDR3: CASSTTALPSSGNTIYF
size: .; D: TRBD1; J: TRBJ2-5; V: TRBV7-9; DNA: TGTGCCAGCAACACCGGGACAGGGGGCAGTATGGAGACCCAGTACTTC; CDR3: CASNTGTGGSMETQYF
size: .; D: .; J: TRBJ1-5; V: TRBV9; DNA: TGTGCCAGCAGCCCCATGGGAGTCAATCAGCCCCAGCATTTT; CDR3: CASSPMGVNQPQHF
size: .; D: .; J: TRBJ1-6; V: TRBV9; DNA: TGTGCCAGCAGCGCCCGGGAGGTCTCCTATAATTCACCCCTCCACTTT; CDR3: CASSAREVSYNSPLHF
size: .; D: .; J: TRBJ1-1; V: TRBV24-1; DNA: TGTGCCACCAGTGATTTACGGGGGGGGGCTTTCTTT; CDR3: CATSDLRGGAFF
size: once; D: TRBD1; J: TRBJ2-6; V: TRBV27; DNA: TGTGCCAGCAGTCCCAACAGGGGGCGCATGGGGGCCAACGTCCTGACTTTC; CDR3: CASSPNRGRMGANVLTF
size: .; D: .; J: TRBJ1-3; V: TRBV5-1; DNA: TGCGCCAGCAGCTTGTCAACAACCTCTGGAAACACCATATATTTT; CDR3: CASSLSTTSGNTIYF
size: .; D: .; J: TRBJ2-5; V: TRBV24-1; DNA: TGTGCCACCCGAGACACAAAAGAGACCCAGTACTTC; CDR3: CATRDTKETQYF
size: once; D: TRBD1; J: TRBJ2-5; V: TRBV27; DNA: TGTGCCAGCAGTTTGCAGGCCCCTATAGGACAGGCTCAAGAGACCCAGTACTTC; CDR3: CASSLQAPIGQAQETQYF
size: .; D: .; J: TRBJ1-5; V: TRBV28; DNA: TGTGCCAGCAGTTGGGAGAAACAGCCCCAGCATTTT; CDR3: CASSWEKQPQHF
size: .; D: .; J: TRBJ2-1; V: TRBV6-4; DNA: TGTGCCAGCAGTGAGGGCGAGTACAATGAGCAGTTCTTC; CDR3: CASSEGEYNEQFF
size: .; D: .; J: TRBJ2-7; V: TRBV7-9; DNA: TGTGCCAGCAGCTCAGGACAGAACTCCTACGAGCAGTACTTC; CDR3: CASSSGQNSYEQYF
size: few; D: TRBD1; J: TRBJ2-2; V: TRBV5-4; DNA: TGTGCCAGCAGCCAGGGACAGGGGGCTCACGGGGAGCTGTTTTTT; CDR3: CASSQGQGAHGELFF
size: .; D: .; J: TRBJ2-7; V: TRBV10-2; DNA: TGCGCCAGCAGTGAACGGGGCTACGAGCAGTACTTC; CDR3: CASSERGYEQYF
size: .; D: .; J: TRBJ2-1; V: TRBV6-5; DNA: TGTGCCAGCAGTTACTCCCCCCAGGGGTCCTACAATGAGCAGTTCTTC; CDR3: CASSYSPQGSYNEQFF
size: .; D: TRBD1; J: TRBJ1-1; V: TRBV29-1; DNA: TGCAGCGTCAACAGGGGCGGCACTGAAGCTTTCTTT; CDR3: CSVNRGGTEAFF
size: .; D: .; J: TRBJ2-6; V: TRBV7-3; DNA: TGTGCCAGCAGCCCTACGGGGAATCCTGGGGCCAACGTCCTGACTTTC; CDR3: CASSPTGNPGANVLTF
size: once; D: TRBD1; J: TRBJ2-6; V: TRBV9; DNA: TGTGCCAGCAGCGGGACAGGGGCAAACTCTGGGGCCAACGTCCTGACTTTC; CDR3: CASSGTGANSGANVLTF